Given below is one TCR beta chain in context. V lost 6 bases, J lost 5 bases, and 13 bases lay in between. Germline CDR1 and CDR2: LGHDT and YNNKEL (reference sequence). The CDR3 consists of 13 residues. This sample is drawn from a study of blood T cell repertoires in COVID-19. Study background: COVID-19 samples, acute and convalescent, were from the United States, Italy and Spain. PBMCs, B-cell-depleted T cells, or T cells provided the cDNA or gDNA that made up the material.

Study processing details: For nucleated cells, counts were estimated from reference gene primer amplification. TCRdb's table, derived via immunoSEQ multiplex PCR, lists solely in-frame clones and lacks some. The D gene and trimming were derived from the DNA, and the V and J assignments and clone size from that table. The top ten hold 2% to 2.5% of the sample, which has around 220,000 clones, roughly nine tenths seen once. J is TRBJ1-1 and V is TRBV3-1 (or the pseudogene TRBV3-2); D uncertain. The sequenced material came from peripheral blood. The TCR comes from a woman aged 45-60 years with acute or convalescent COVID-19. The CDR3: CASSGPSRTEAFF. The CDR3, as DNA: TGTGCCAGCAGTGGGCCCTCAAGGACTGAAGCTTTCTTT.